This TCR beta chain was captured in a study of blood T cell repertoires in COVID-19. Study at large: Sample material is recorded as cDNA or gDNA derived from T cells, B-cell-depleted T cells, or PBMCs.

This clone was seen a few times. This CDR3 comprises 15 residues. Deletions cut 1 base from V and 7 bases from J, with 13 bases between. Germline V gene data show CDR1 as LGHDT and CDR2 as YNNKEL (reference sequence). Original processing notes: For nucleated cells, counts were estimated from reference gene primer amplification. Only in-frame clones appear in the TCRdb table, and some are missing; sequencing was by immunoSEQ multiplex PCR. That table gives V, J and clone size, and the DNA gave D and trimming. The sample lists over 400,000 clones; about nine tenths were seen once. The material sequenced was peripheral blood. V gene TRBV3-1 (or the pseudogene TRBV3-2) combines with J gene TRBJ1-4; no clear D gene. The sequence derives from a woman aged 30 to 39 with active or convalescent COVID-19. The CDR3 DNA follows: TGTGCCAGCAGCCAAGGATACCTTGAGGGTGAAAAACTGTTTTTT. This sequence encodes CASSQGYLEGEKLFF.